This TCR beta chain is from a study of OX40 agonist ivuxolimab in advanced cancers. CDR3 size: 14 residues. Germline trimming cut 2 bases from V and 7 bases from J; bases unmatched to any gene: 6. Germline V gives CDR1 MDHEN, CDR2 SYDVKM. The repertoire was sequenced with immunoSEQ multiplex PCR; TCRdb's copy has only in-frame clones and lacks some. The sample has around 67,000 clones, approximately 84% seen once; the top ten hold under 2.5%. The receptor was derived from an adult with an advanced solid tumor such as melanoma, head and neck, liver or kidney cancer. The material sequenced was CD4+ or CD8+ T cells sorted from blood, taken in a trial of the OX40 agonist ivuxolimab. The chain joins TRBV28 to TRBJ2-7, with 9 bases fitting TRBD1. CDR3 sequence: CASSLEQGAGEQYF. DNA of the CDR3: TGTGCCAGCAGTTTAGAACAGGGGGCAGGGGAGCAGTACTTC.